This T cell receptor (beta chain) is from a study of shared clonotypes between healthy human individuals (dated by TCRdb to 2018 to 2020). Background on the whole study: The cohort comprised a couple of women and a few men aged 18 to 49 years. Between about 0.94 and 8.9 billion PBMCs per donor were obtained by leukapheresis. For each donor, CD4 naive and CD4 memory were each given three plates, CD8 naive was given two plates, and CD8 memory was given one plate. To increase sequencing depth and limit assay-specific biases, different laboratories used diverse techniques to prepare libraries and sequence TCR repertoires. To estimate repertoire size and how much clonotype sharing occurs between individuals, the study deeply sequenced the blood TCR repertoires of five healthy adults.

A word on this clone: What antigen it recognizes has not been identified. Qualities for individual bases were not recorded, and no much larger clone is one base off.

Healthy HIV-negative adults with no recently reported acute infections or vaccinations were included as donors. Only Caucasian adults living in Nashville, Tennessee, USA were represented among the donors. CD4+ T cells were enriched by magnetic negative selection; naive cells were then positively selected on CD45RA, and the negative fraction formed the memory subset. Blood was obtained by leukapheresis, after which PBMCs were separated by Ficoll-Histopaque density gradient centrifugation and cryopreserved in liquid nitrogen vapor phase. Analytical flow cytometry was used to check the purity and quantity of every magnetically sorted T cell population. Each sorted fraction had its genomic DNA isolated and then quantified by UV absorbance on a Nanodrop 2000c. V is cut by 1 base and J by 2 bases, and the space between the germline ends is 11 bases. The cysteine opens and the phenylalanine closes a CDR3 of 15 amino acids. Only the CDR3 DNA is retained, 45 bases long and in frame from the first base. Looking up the germline V gene yields CDR1 MDHEN and CDR2 SYDVKM.

What the research found in general, with its limitations: Pairwise subsampling led to the expectation that sequencing depth would affect the degree of clonotype sharing among donors. Estimated clonotype richness was generally larger for naive than for memory subsets. Sampling was restricted to blood, and TCR repertoires in tissues likely differ from the TCR repertoires found in blood. Compared with non-shared clonotypes, clonotypes shared by all four sorted-subset donors had higher generation probabilities. Because the study included only a small number of donors, the genetic and exposure-history diversity represented was limited. Across a handful of donors, approximately 5% of naive CD4, over 3% of naive CD8, 2.3% of memory CD4, and approximately 0.42% of memory CD8 clonotypes were shared. Incomplete sequencing was indicated by rarefaction of sorted-subset datasets, despite the large sequencing depth.

TCR CDR3 regions were amplified from genomic DNA by multiplex PCR using the deep immunoSEQ assay. Extracted genomic DNA from each cell subset was spread evenly across all wells of several immunoSEQ 96-well plates, with each plate serving as a replicate. For sorted subsets, each replicate PCR was loaded with roughly 0.2 ug genomic DNA, equivalent to some 31,000 T cell genomes. The purified libraries were quantified using a Qubit 3.0 fluorometer, sized with a Bioanalyzer 2100, and then quantified again using the KAPA Library Quantification kit. Every immunoSEQ 96-well plate was sequenced on a dedicated single-read 150-cycle Illumina NextSeq 550 flow cell. The authors processed their data as follows. Because the immunoSEQ output included only junctional sequences and no quality scores, the filtering could not be the same as the filtering used for full-length reads. To assign V/J genes and CDR3, sequences were annotated against IMGT germline references using PyIR, a Python wrapper for IgBLAST v1.9. Reads with weak V/J assignments (E-value above 1e-6), missing CDR3, stop codons, out-of-frame junctions, or ambiguous translated residues were removed. V3J clonotypes were defined as sequences sharing the same inferred V gene, J gene, and CDR3 amino acid sequence. Percentage overlap between repertoires was calculated by dividing the number of shared unique clonotypes by the size of the smaller repertoire. Three approaches were used to assess repertoire richness: RTK rarefaction, the Chao1 estimator, and Recon v2.1 estimates of unobserved clonotypes. OLGA was used to compute generation probabilities for all TCRbeta clonotypes that the gDNA method yielded from a handful of donors. Not all clones reach the TCRdb copy of this immuneACCESS table, which keeps in-frame sequences only. Checked studies attribute under half of the gap to unresolved V genes and leave the rest unexplained. The DNA gave D and trimming, while V, J and clone size come from that table. The table for this sample lists 2.3 million or so clones; more than 80% of them were counted only once. The ten largest clones take up about 0.39% of the sample.

This sequence uses TRBV28 and TRBJ1-2; too little of a D gene remains to name it. Sequencing used naive CD4+ T cells from PBMCs. The cell subset or site label of this sample denotes: CD45RA+ positively selected. The clonotype originates from a man aged 18 to 30 in good health. Some clones in this sample may be carry-over from other donors' samples. The CDR3 protein sequence reads: CASSLYQPGNYGYTF. Read as DNA, the sequence is TGTGCCAGCAGTTTATACCAGCCCGGGAACTATGGCTACACCTTC.